This section outlines one T cell receptor (beta chain) sequence together with its context. The data were obtained in a study of technical replicates of blood from a few donors. Method: immunoSEQ multiplex PCR; TCRdb's copy keeps in-frame clones and lacks some. This table has some 60,000 clones, just under 90% appearing once. V was clipped by 1 base and J by 7 bases; unmatched bases: 10. This CDR3 is 15 amino acids long. Germline V gives CDR1 LGHNA, CDR2 YNFKEQ. Sample: PBMCs. The TCR comes from a human donor in good health. Some clones in this sample may be carry-over from other donors' samples. V gene TRBV4-2 combines with J gene TRBJ2-7; TRBD1 agrees at 7 bases. Here the CDR3 DNA reads TGTGCCAGCAGCCAAGCTAGTGACAGGGTTAGGGAGCAGTACTTC. This encodes CASSQASDRVREQYF.